These 27 T cell receptor beta chains were sequenced from one sample in a study of CD8+CD57+ T cells in acquired aplastic anemia. Genomic DNA templated the TCR beta VDJ and CDR3 profiling. TCRdb re-analysed the reads in MiXCR, keeping a single row per CDR3 protein. Of hundreds of thousands of distinct CDR3 sequences in the sample, roughly 68% were seen once. Sequenced sample: sorted CD4+, CD8+, or CD8+CD57+ T cells (not recorded which) from PBMCs. Receptors were obtained from a human donor in good health, serving as a control.

V and J are TRBV20-1 and TRBJ2-2, with D perhaps given as TRBD1 or TRBD2 (7 bases each). V was pared by 0 bases and J by 5 bases, with 19 bases between. The CDR3 has 17 amino acids. Germline CDR1 DFQATT, CDR2 SNEGSKA (reference sequence). CDR3 coding DNA: TGCAGTGCTAGAGAGGGATCCAGGGGGGGGCGAACCGGGGAGCTGTTTTTT. Translating it yields CSAREGSRGGRTGELFF.

In its sample, this clonotype was seen many times. The chain recombines TRBV20-1 with TRBJ1-4, with D possibly TRBD1 on 6 matching bases. Germline V gives CDR1 DFQATT, CDR2 SNEGSKA (reference sequence). V was clipped by 6 bases and J by 7 bases, with 15 bases between them. This CDR3 is built from 13 residues. DNA of the CDR3: TGCAGTGCAACAGGGACTACCCGTGAAAAACTGTTTTTT. Translated: CSATGTTREKLFF.

This clonotype was observed many times. This chain connects TRBV2 to TRBJ2-2; D tentatively fits TRBD1 or TRBD2 (5 bases each). The CDR3 loop spans 14 amino acids. Germline V lookup: CDR1 SNHLY, CDR2 FYNNEI. V lost 7 bases and J 3 bases, leaving 12 bases between the germline ends. CDR3 region: CASIPGPHTGELFF. The CDR3 DNA is TGTGCCAGCATTCCGGGACCTCACACCGGGGAGCTGTTTTTT.

Turning to this clonotype: This CDR3 is missing its conserved last phenylalanine or tryptophan, likely due to a read error. It is unclear where the CDR3 begins or ends on the DNA, so no DNA is shown, and the CDR3 is as TCRdb lists it. The CDR3 sequence: CASSSDRDSTPHL. This rearrangement joins TRBV7-3 to TRBJ1-6; the D segment call TRBD1 is taken from the table without a DNA check. Termini included, the CDR3 measures 13 amino acids. CDR1 SGHTA and CDR2 FQGTGA come from the germline V gene.

As to this clonotype: The CDR3 carries no conserved terminal phenylalanine or tryptophan, so it likely arises from a read error. No DNA is shown, since the ends of the CDR3 on it are uncertain; the CDR3 is the one TCRdb lists. The V gene is TRBV10-2, the J gene TRBJ2-7; the table's TRBD2 call for D was not verified on the DNA. Germline V CDR1 and CDR2: WSHSY, SAAADI. The CDR3 numbers 13 amino acids, ends counted. The CDR3 loop is CASSTSGIYERYL.

V gene TRBV19 combines with J gene TRBJ1-5; unclear D gene. The V and J ends lost 7 bases and 4 bases respectively, with 17 bases between them. The CDR3 sequence is 15 residues long. Germline V gene data show CDR1 as LNHDA and CDR2 as SQIVND (reference sequence). The CDR3 spells CASKVDAGTNQPQHF. In DNA, the CDR3 is TGTGCCAGTAAGGTTGATGCAGGTACGAATCAGCCCCAGCATTTT.

This rearrangement joins TRBV5-4 to TRBJ2-2; TRBD2 agrees at 8 bases. The germline gives CDR1 SGHNT, CDR2 YYREEE (reference sequence). The CDR3 covers 15 residues. With 4 bases clipped from V and 3 bases from J, the junction kept 5 bases outside the gene matches. The CDR3 region has the DNA TGTGCCAGCAGCCCAACGCGGGAGGACACCGGGGAGCTGTTTTTT. This gives the protein CASSPTREDTGELFF. Full variable domain (missing parts from reference TRBV5-4 and TRBJ2-2): ETGVTQSPTHLIKTRGQQVTLRCSSQSGHNTVSWYQQALGQGPQFIFQYYREEENGRGNFPPRFSGLQFPNYSSELNVNALELDDSALYLCASSPTREDTGELFFGEGSRLTVL.

For this clonotype: The junction departs from germline at one end; a sequencing error may be responsible. The chain employs TRBV7-4 and TRBJ1-6, with a tentative D call TRBD1 (5 bases). Per germline, CDR1 SGHVT and CDR2 SQSDAQ. This CDR3 spans 14 amino acids. The CDR3 nucleotides read TGTGCCAGCAGCTCGATCAGGGCGTTGAGAAGCCTTTCGTTT. It is translated as CASSSIRALRSLSF.

Only a few counts were recorded for this clonotype. The chain employs TRBV12-5 and TRBJ2-2; D could derive from TRBD1 or TRBD2 (5 bases each). The germline gives CDR1 LGHNT, CDR2 FRNRAP. The CDR3 length is 15 residues. V was shortened by 2 bases and J by 8 bases, with 15 bases between the two germline ends. Written as DNA, the CDR3 is TGTGCTAGTGGTTTGATTCGTGGGACGCCAGGGGAGCTGTTTTTT. This gives the protein CASGLIRGTPGELFF.

This clonotype was recorded at least ten times. The chain employs TRBV29-1 and TRBJ2-3; no clear D. The germline V gene has CDR1 SQVTM and CDR2 ANQGSEA. This CDR3 has 11 amino acids. Between the trimmed V and J ends, which lost 7 bases and 0 bases, there was a span of 5 bases. The CDR3 sequence: CSGHSTDTQYF. DNA of the CDR3: TGCAGCGGACATAGCACAGATACGCAGTATTTT.

The chain joins TRBV7-2 to TRBJ1-2; D call uncertain. CDR3 length equals 15 residues. Per the germline V gene, CDR1 is SGHTA and CDR2 is FQGNSA. Trimming left V 6 bases short and J 13 bases short, with 27 bases between. CDR3 loop: CASSRTDGSVRRSTF. DNA for the CDR3: TGTGCCAGCAGTCGCACAGACGGCTCCGTTCGTCGCTCCACCTTC.

The chain is built from TRBV9 and TRBJ1-1; D perhaps matches TRBD1 (6 bases). V dropped 3 bases and J dropped 13 bases, with 25 bases sitting between them. The CDR3 is 15 amino acids. The germline V gene has CDR1 SGDLS and CDR2 YYNGEE. The CDR3, as DNA: TGTGCCAGCAGCGGGGGGACAAACTCCTACAATGAGCATTTCTTT. Its translation is CASSGGTNSYNEHFF.

Note on this clonotype: A read error may produce the germline difference seen at one junction end. This chain links TRBV10-2 with TRBJ1-1; no firm D call. Germline CDR1 WSHSY, CDR2 SAAADI. This CDR3 spans 14 amino acids. The CDR3 DNA reads TGCGCCAGCATTGTCGACATTGGGAACGCTGAAGCTTTCTTT. This encodes CASIVDIGNAEAFF.

Turning to this clonotype: At one boundary the junction diverges from the germline segment, which might be a read error. V and J are TRBV9 and TRBJ1-6; no clear D gene. In germline, CDR1 is SGDLS, CDR2 YYNGEE. The CDR3 is made up of 12 amino acids. Here the CDR3 reads CASSPAVRPLLF. In DNA, the CDR3 is TGTGCCAGCAGTCCTGCCGTTAGACCCCTCCTCTTT.

V and J are TRBV7-8 and TRBJ1-2; 9 bases align to TRBD1. Unmatched junction bases numbered 8, after V lost 5 bases and J lost 4 bases. Per germline, CDR1 SGHVS and CDR2 FQNEAQ. CDR3 length: 15 residues. CDR3 protein: CASSNRDRDSYGYTF. CDR3 coding DNA: TGTGCCAGCAGCAACCGGGACAGGGATAGCTATGGCTACACCTTC.

The chain combines TRBV2 with TRBJ1-3; no clear D gene. CDR1 and CDR2 from the germline V gene are SNHLY and FYNNEI. The CDR3 length is 13 residues. V was clipped by 6 bases and J by 15 bases, with 21 bases between them. CDR3 nucleotides: TGTGCCAGCAGCTTTAAGGCTGGAAACACTACATATTTT. The encoded protein is CASSFKAGNTTYF. Looking up the rest from reference TRBV2 and TRBJ1-3 gives the full variable domain: EPEVTQTPSHQVTQMGQEVILRCVPISNHLYFYWYRQILGQKVEFLVSFYNNEISEKSEIFDDQFSVERPDGSNFTLKIRSTKLEDSAMYFCASSFKAGNTTYFGEGSWLTVV.

Many counts were recorded for this clonotype. The rearrangement joins TRBV20-1 to TRBJ1-1, with 8 positions matching TRBD1. Per the germline V gene, CDR1 is DFQATT and CDR2 is SNEGSKA (reference sequence). CDR3 size: 13 residues. Trimming took 5 bases from V and 0 from J; bases not matched to a gene: 2. The CDR3 loop is CSAGGQVNTEAFF. The CDR3 DNA is TGCAGTGCTGGGGGACAGGTGAACACTGAAGCTTTCTTT.

This chain joins TRBV7-2 and TRBJ2-7; 9 bases agree with TRBD1. This CDR3 is built from 16 residues. The germline V gene encodes CDR1 SGHTA and CDR2 FQGNSA. With 5 bases clipped from V and 11 bases from J, the junction kept 19 bases outside the gene matches. In nucleotides, the CDR3 is TGTGCCAGCAGCATTGACAGGGGGATGGTGACTAACTATGAGTACTTC. This gives the protein CASSIDRGMVTNYEYF. The variable domain in full, completed from reference TRBV7-2 and TRBJ2-7, reads GAGVSQSPSNKVTEKGKDVELRCDPISGHTALYWYRQSLGQGLEFLIYFQGNSAPDKSGLPSDRFSAERTGGSVSTLTIQRTQQEDSAVYLCASSIDRGMVTNYEYFGPGTRLTVT.

This chain connects TRBV29-1 to TRBJ1-3; TRBD1 agrees at 8 bases. This CDR3 contains 14 residues. From germline, CDR1 is SQVTM and CDR2 ANQGSEA. V trimming: 7 bases; J trimming: 4 bases; junction bases outside the gene matches: 9. CDR3 loop: CSGSTGAGGNTIYF. The CDR3 DNA follows: TGCAGCGGATCGACAGGGGCAGGGGGAAACACCATATATTTT.

The chain employs TRBV12-3 or TRBV12-4 and TRBJ2-4; tentative D call: TRBD2 (5 bases). CDR3 size: 14 residues. The V gene lost 6 bases and the J gene lost 7 bases, with 16 bases spanning the gap. Here the CDR3 reads CASSPGGPRNIQYF. The CDR3 coding sequence is TGTGCCAGCAGCCCCGGCGGGCCTAGGAACATTCAGTACTTC.

There are many counts of this clonotype. The V gene is TRBV7-9, the J gene TRBJ2-4, with D perhaps matching TRBD1 (6 bases). The V end was cut by 7 bases, the J end by 5 bases, with 18 bases between. CDR3 length: 15 residues. CDR1 SEHNR and CDR2 FQNEAQ come from the germline V gene (reference sequence). Here the CDR3 DNA reads TGTGCCAGCACCCCGTACCCATCAGGGGAAAACATTCAGTACTTC. Translated: CASTPYPSGENIQYF.

For this clonotype: The junction differs from germline at one of its ends, possibly a read error. The CDR3, as DNA: TGTGCCAGCAGCGCACCCGGGAATAGAGACAATGAGCAGTCCTTC. Its translation is CASSAPGNRDNEQSF. This rearrangement joins TRBV2 to TRBJ2-1; tentatively, D is TRBD2 (5 bases). CDR1 is SNHLY and CDR2 is FYNNEI in the germline V gene. This CDR3 spans 15 amino acids.

The chain uses TRBV5-8 and TRBJ2-7; D unclear. CDR1 is SGHTS, CDR2 YDEGEE, per germline. V gave up 3 bases and J gave up 0 bases, with 10 bases separating them. The CDR3 covers 14 residues. CDR3 sequence (DNA): TGTGCCAGCAGCTCCCACGGCGGCTCCTACGAGCAGTACTTC. This encodes CASSSHGGSYEQYF.

Concerning this clonotype: No DNA is shown, since the ends of the CDR3 on it are uncertain; the CDR3 is the one TCRdb lists. This sequence joins TRBV19 and TRBJ1-3. CDR1 and CDR2 from the germline V gene are LNHDA and SQIVND (reference sequence). With termini counted, the CDR3 has 16 amino acids. The chain's CDR3 is CASSIDHPLNGYTFGF.

About this clonotype: The junction does not match germline at one end; this may be a read error. In DNA form, the CDR3 reads TGTGCCAGTACCCCTGGGGATACGGGGACTGGAAACACCATATATTCTTTC. Translated, it gives CASTPGDTGTGNTIYSF. The chain is built from TRBV19 and TRBJ2-6; D might be TRBD2 (6 bases). Germline V lookup: CDR1 LNHDA, CDR2 SQIVND (reference sequence). The CDR3 runs 17 residues.

DNA of the CDR3: TGCGCCAGCAGCGGGGGGTATGGCGGGGGAGTAAATGAGCAGTTCTTC. This translates into CASSGGYGGGVNEQFF. This chain joins TRBV5-1 and TRBJ2-1; TRBD2 agrees at 7 bases. Germline V gene lookup returns CDR1 SGHRS and CDR2 YFSETQ. Trimming removed 4 bases from V and 7 bases from J; junction bases left unmatched: 14. This CDR3 has 16 amino acids.

The genes are TRBV20-1 and TRBJ1-4; D not certain. Germline V gene sequence: CDR1 DFQATT, CDR2 SNEGSKA (reference sequence). This CDR3 is 12 amino acids long. The V end lost 0 bases, the J end lost 7 bases, and 6 bases lay between the germline ends. DNA for the CDR3: TGCAGTGCTAGAGAGACGGGTGAAAAACTGTTTTTT. This translates into CSARETGEKLFF.